This section outlines one T cell receptor (beta chain) sequence together with its context. This CDR3 has 13 amino acids. Deletions cut 1 base from V and 6 bases from J, with 9 bases between. Per germline, CDR1 LNHDA and CDR2 SQIVND (reference sequence). This specimen belongs to a study of blood T cell repertoires in COVID-19. About the study: Samples of COVID-19 (acute and convalescent) were obtained from the United States, Italy and Spain. The analysed material was cDNA or gDNA that came from T cells, B-cell-depleted T cells, or PBMCs.

As handled by the study authors: The authors estimated nucleated cell counts from reference gene primer amplification. Libraries were prepared by immunoSEQ multiplex PCR; TCRdb keeps only in-frame clonotypes and omits some of them. V, J and clone size are taken as reported in that table, and D and trimming were inferred from the DNA itself. The sample includes 140,000 to 150,000 clones, roughly 84% of them seen just once. V and J are TRBV19 and TRBJ1-1; the D gene is possibly TRBD1 (5 bases). The specimen sequenced was peripheral blood. This clonotype was sampled from a human donor in a cohort sampled during active COVID-19. The CDR3 reads CASSIGQISEAFF. The CDR3 region has the DNA TGTGCCAGTAGTATAGGACAGATTTCTGAAGCTTTCTTT.